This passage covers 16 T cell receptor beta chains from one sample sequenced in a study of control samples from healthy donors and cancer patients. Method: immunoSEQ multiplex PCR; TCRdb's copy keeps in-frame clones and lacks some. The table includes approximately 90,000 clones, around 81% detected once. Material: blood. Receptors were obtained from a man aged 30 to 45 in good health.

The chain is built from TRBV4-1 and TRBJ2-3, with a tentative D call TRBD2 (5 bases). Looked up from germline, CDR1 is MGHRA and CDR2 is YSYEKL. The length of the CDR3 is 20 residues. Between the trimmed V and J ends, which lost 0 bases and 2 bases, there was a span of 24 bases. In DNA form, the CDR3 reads TGCGCCAGCAGCCAAGAGACCGACGGCGGGTCTATCGAGTCCACAGATACGCAGTATTTT. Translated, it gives CASSQETDGGSIESTDTQYF.

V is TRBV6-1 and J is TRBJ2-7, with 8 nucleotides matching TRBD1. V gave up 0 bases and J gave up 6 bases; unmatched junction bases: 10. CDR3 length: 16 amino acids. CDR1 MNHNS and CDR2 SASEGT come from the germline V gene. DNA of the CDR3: TGTGCCAGCAGTGAAGCGCCTAGGACAGGGTGGGCCGAGCAGTACTTC. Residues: CASSEAPRTGWAEQYF.

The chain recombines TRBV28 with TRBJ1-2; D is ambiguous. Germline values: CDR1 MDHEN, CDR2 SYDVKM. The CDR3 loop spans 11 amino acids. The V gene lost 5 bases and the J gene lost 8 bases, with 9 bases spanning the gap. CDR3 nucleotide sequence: TGTGCCAGCAGTCGGGAGTACGGCTACACCTTC. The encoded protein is CASSREYGYTF.

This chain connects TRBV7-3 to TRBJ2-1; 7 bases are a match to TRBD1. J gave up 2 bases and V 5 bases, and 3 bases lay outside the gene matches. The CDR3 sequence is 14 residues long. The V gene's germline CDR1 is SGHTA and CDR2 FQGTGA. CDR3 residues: CASSRDRTYNEQFF. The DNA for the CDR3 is TGTGCCAGCAGCCGGGACAGAACCTACAATGAGCAGTTCTTC. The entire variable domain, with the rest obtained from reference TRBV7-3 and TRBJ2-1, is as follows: GAGVSQTPSNKVTEKGKYVELRCDPISGHTALYWYRQSLGQGPEFLIYFQGTGAADDSGLPNDRFFAVRPEGSVSTLKIQRTERGDSAVYLCASSRDRTYNEQFFGPGTRLTVL.

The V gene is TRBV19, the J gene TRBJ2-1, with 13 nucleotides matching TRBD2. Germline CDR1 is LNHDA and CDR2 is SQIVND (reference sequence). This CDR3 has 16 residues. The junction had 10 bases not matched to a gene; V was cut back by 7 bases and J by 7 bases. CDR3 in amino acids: CASMRLAGGRVNEQFF. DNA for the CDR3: TGTGCCAGTATGCGACTAGCGGGGGGCCGCGTAAATGAGCAGTTCTTC.

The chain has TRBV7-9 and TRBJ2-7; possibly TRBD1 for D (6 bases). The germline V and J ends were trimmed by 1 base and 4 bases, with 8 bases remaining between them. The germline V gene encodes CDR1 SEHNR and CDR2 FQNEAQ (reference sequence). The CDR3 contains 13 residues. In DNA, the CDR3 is TGTGCCAGCAGCTTAGGAGGGGGATACGAGCAGTACTTC. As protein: CASSLGGGYEQYF.

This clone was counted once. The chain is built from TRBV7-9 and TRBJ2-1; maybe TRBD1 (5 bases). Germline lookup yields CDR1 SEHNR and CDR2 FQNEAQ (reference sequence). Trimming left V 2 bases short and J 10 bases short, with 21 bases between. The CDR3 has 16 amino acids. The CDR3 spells CASSLIAWQGVGEQFF. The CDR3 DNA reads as TGTGCCAGCAGCTTAATAGCCTGGCAGGGCGTTGGGGAGCAGTTCTTC. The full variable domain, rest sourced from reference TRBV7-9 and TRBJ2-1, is DTGVSQNPRHKITKRGQNVTFRCDPISEHNRLYWYRQTLGQGPEFLTYFQNEAQLEKSRLLSDRFSAERPKGSFSTLEIQRTEQGDSAMYLCASSLIAWQGVGEQFFGPGTRLTVL.

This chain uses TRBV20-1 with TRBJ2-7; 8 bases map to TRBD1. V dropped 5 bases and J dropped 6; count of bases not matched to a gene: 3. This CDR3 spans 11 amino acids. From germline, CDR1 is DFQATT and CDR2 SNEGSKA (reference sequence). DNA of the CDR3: TGCAGTGCTCCCAGGGGGCCCGAGCAGTACTTC. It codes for CSAPRGPEQYF.

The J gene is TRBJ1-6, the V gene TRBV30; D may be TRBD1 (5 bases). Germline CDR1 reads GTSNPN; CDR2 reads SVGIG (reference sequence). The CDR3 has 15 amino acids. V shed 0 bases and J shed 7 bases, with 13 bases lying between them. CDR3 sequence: CAWSVMGTGNSPLHF. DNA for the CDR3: TGTGCCTGGAGTGTAATGGGGACGGGGAATTCACCCCTCCACTTT.

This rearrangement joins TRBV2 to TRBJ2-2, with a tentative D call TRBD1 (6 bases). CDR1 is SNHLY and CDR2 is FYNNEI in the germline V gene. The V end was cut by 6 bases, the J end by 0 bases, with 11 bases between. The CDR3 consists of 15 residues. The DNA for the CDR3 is TGTGCCAGCAGAATTACAGGGTCGAACACCGGGGAGCTGTTTTTT. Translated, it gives CASRITGSNTGELFF.

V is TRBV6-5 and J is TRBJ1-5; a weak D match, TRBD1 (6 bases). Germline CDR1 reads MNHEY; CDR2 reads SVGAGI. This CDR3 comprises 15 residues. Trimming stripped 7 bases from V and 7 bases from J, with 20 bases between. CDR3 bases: TGTGCCAGCACACCACAGGGAAGAGGGGACCAGCCCCAGCATTTT. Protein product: CASTPQGRGDQPQHF.

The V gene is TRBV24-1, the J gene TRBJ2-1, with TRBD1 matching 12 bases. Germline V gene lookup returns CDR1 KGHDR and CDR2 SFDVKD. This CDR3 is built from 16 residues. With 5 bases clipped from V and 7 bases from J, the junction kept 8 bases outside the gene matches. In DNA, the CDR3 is TGTGCCACCAGTGCTCCCGGGACAGGGGGCTTGAATGAGCAGTTCTTC. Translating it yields CATSAPGTGGLNEQFF.

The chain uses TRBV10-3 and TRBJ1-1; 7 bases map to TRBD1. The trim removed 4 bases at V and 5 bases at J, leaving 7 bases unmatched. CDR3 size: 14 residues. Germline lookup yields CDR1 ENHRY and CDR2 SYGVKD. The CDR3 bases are TGTGCCATCAGTGGTGAGACAGGGTGGACTGAAGCTTTCTTT. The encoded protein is CAISGETGWTEAFF.

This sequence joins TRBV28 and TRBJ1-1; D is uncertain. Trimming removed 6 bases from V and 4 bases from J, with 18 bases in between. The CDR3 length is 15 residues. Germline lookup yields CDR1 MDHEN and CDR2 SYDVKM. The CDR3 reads CASSRARLGSTEAFF. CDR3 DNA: TGTGCCAGCAGCCGGGCCCGACTTGGGAGCACTGAAGCTTTCTTT. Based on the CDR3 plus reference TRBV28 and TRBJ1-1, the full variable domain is DVKVTQSSRYLVKRTGEKVFLECVQDMDHENMFWYRQDPGLGLRLIYFSYDVKMKEKGDIPEGYSVSREKKERFSLILESASTNQTSMYLCASSRARLGSTEAFFGQGTRLTVV.

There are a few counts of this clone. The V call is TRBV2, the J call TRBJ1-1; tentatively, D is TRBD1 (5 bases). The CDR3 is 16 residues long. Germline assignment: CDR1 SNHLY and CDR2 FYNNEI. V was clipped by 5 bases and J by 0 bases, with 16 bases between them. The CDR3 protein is CASSPQAGIMNTEAFF. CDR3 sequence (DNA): TGTGCCAGCAGTCCTCAGGCAGGGATCATGAACACTGAAGCTTTCTTT.

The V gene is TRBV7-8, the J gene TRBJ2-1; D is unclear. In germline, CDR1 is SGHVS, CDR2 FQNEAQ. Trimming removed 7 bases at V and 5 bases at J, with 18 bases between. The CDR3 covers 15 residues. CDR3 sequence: CASINGGTADNEQFF. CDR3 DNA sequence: TGTGCCAGCATCAACGGCGGAACAGCCGACAATGAGCAGTTCTTC.